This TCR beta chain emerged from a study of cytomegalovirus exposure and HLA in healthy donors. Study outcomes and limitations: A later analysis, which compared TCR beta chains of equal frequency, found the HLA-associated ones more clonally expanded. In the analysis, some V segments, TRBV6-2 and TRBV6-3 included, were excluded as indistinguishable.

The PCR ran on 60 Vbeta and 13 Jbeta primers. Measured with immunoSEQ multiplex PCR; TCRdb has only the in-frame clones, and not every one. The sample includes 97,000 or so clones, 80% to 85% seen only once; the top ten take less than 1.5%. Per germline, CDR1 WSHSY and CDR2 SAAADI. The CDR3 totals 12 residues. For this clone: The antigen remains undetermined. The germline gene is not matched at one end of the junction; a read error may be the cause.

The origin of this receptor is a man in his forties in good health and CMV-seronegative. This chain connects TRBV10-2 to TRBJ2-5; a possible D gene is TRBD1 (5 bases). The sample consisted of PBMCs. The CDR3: CASSESKGRVNF. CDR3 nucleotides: TGCGCCAGCAGTGAGTCGAAGGGCAGGGTGAACTTC.